This T cell receptor beta chain was identified during a study of blood T cells in healthy people across ages. For the study at large: Capturing about one barcoded beta molecule per two T cells was achieved by template switching. Findings of the study overall: Per million T cells, TCR beta diversity dropped about linearly as age rose.

With regard to this clonotype: As yet, its antigen is unknown. This may stem from a read error, because a much larger clone lies one nucleotide away.

Ten milliliters of peripheral blood were drawn from each donor into EDTA-treated tubes. Researchers isolated at least 7 million PBMCs per sample. Through a sample-barcoded 5' primer and a J-beta primer mix, a second PCR was run for 7 to 11 cycles. TCRdb re-analysed the 5' RACE reads in MiXCR, keeping a single row per CDR3 protein. The sample carries fewer than 800,000 distinct CDR3 sequences, roughly 32% recorded once. The CDR3 totals 17 residues. Looked up from germline, CDR1 is LNHNV and CDR2 is YYDKDF (reference sequence). This sequence was found in a woman at least 80 years old in good health. V and J are TRBV15 and TRBJ2-5; 9 bases agree with TRBD1. Sequenced input: blood. The chain's CDR3 is CTTSSSQGAPGQETQYF. CDR3 nucleotide sequence: TGTACCACCAGCAGTTCACAGGGGGCGCCGGGACAAGAGACCCAGTACTTC.